This T cell receptor (beta chain) appears in the sequencing data of a study of T cells in tuberculosis. The V gene end was trimmed by 6 bases and the J gene end by 2 bases; junction bases not matched to a gene: 6. The CDR3 runs to 14 residues. The germline V gene encodes CDR1 SNHLY and CDR2 FYNNEI. TCRdb's table, derived via immunoSEQ multiplex PCR, lists solely in-frame clones and lacks some. Altogether fewer than 40,000 clones are present, just under 97% being singletons, with the ten largest covering 2% to 2.5%. At study entry, adolescents had tuberculin skin tests and IGRA screening. This sequence joins TRBV2 and TRBJ2-5, with 7 bases aligning to TRBD2. The receptor comes from a donor aged 10-29 years with latent tuberculosis or without tuberculosis infection. Sequencing was performed on PBMCs. The CDR3: CASRRGAGQETQYF. CDR3 nucleotides: TGTGCCAGCAGGAGGGGAGCGGGACAAGAGACCCAGTACTTC.